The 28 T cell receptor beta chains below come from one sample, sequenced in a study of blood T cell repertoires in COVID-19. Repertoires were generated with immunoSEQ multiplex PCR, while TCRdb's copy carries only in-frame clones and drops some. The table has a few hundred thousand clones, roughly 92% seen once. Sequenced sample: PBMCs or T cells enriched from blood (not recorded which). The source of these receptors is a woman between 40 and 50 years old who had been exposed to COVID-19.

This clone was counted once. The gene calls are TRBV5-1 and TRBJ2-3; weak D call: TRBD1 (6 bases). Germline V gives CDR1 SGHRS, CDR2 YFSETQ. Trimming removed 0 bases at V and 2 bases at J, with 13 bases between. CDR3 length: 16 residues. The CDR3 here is CASSLVVTGDTDTQYF. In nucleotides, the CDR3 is TGCGCCAGCAGCTTGGTGGTGACAGGAGACACAGATACGCAGTATTTT. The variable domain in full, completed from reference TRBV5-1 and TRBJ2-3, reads KAGVTQTPRYLIKTRGQQVTLSCSPISGHRSVSWYQQTPGQGLQFLFEYFSETQRNKGNFPGRFSGRQFSNSRSEMNVSTLELGDSALYLCASSLVVTGDTDTQYFGPGTRLTVL.

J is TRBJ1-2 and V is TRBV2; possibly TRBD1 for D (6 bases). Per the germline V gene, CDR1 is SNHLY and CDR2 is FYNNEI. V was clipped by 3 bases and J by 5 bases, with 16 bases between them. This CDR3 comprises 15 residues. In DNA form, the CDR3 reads TGTGCCAGCAGTGACCAGGGGCTTACGACTTATGGCTACACCTTC. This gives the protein CASSDQGLTTYGYTF.

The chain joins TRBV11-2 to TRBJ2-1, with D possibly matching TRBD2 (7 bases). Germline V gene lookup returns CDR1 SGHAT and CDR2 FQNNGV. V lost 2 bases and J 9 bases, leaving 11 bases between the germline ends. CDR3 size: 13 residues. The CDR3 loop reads CASSLLGGAEQFF. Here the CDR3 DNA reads TGTGCCAGCAGCTTATTAGGGGGGGCTGAGCAGTTCTTC.

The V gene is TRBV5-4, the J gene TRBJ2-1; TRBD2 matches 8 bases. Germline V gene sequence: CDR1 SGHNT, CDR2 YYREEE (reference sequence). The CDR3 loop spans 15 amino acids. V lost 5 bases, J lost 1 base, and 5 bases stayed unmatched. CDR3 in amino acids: CASRPSGSSYNEQFF. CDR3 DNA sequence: TGTGCCAGCAGACCCAGCGGGAGTTCCTACAATGAGCAGTTCTTC.

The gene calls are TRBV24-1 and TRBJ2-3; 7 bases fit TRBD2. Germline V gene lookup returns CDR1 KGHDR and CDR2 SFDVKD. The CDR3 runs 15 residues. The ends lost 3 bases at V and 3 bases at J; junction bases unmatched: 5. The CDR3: CATSDAGARTDTQYF. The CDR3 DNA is TGTGCCACCAGTGATGCGGGAGCCCGAACAGATACGCAGTATTTT.

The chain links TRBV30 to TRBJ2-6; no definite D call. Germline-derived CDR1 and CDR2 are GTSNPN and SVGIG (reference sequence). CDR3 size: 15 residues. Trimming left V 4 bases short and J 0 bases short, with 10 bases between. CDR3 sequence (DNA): TGTGCCTGGATAAAGAGCCGCTCTGGGGCCAACGTCCTGACTTTC. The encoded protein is CAWIKSRSGANVLTF.

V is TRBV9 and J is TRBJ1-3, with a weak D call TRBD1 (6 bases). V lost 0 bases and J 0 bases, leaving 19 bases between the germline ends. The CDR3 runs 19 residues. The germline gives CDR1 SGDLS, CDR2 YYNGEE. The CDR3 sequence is CASSVESVRGRSSGNTIYF. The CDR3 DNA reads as TGTGCCAGCAGCGTAGAATCCGTCAGGGGCCGATCCTCTGGAAACACCATATATTTT. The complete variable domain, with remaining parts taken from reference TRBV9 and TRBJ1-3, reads DSGVTQTPKHLITATGQRVTLRCSPRSGDLSVYWYQQSLDQGLQFLIQYYNGEERAKGNILERFSAQQFPDLHSELNLSSLELGDSALYFCASSVESVRGRSSGNTIYFGEGSWLTVV.

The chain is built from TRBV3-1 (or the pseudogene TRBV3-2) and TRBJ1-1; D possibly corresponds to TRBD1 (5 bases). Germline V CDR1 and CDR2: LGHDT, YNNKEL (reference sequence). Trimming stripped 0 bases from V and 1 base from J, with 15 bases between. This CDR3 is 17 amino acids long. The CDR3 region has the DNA TGTGCCAGCAGCCAAGAAATTCCGGGCAGGGAGAACACTGAAGCTTTCTTT. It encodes CASSQEIPGRENTEAFF.

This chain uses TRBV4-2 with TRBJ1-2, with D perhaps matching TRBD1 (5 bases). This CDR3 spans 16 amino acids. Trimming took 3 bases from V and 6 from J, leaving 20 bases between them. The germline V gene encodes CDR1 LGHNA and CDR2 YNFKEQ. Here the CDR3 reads CASSQPSPRGADGYTF. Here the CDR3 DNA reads TGTGCCAGCAGCCAGCCCTCGCCGCGGGGCGCGGATGGCTACACCTTC.

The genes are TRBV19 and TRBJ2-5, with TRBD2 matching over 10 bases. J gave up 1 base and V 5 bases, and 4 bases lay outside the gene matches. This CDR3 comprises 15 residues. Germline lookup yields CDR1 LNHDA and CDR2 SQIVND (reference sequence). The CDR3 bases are TGTGCCAGTAGTGATAGCGGGGGGCCCCAAGAGACCCAGTACTTC. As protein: CASSDSGGPQETQYF.

The CDR3 here is CASSHPARKNEKLFF. Here the CDR3 DNA reads TGTGCCAGCAGCCACCCCGCGAGGAAGAATGAAAAACTGTTTTTT. This sequence joins TRBV7-6 and TRBJ1-4; D remains unclear. CDR1 and CDR2 (germline): SGHVS, FNYEAQ. Trimming took off 5 bases at V and 5 bases at J, with 15 bases between the two ends. The CDR3 runs to 15 residues.

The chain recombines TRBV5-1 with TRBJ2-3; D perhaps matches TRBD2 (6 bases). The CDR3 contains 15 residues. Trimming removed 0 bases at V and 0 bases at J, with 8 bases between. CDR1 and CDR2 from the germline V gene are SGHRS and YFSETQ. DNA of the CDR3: TGCGCCAGCAGCTTGGCAGGGACTAGCACAGATACGCAGTATTTT. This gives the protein CASSLAGTSTDTQYF.

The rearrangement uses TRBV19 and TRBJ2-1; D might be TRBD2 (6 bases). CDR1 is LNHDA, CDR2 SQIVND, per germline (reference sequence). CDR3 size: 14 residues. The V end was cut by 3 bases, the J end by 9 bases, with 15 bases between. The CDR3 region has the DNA TGTGCCAGTAGTATCTGGAGGGGTGAGATTGAGCAGTTCTTC. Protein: CASSIWRGEIEQFF.

In DNA form, the CDR3 reads TGTGCCAGCAGTGTACAGGGGAAAAGAGGGGAGACCCAGTACTTC. It is translated as CASSVQGKRGETQYF. This chain links TRBV27 with TRBJ2-5; 7 bases fit TRBD1. CDR3 length equals 15 residues. Germline assignment: CDR1 MNHEY and CDR2 SMNVEV (reference sequence). The ends lost 5 bases at V and 5 bases at J; junction bases unmatched: 11.

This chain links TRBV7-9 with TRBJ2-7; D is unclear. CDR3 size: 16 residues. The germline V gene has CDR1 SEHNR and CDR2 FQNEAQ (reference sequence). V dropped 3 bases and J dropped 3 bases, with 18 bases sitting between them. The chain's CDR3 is CASSFIERVSRYEQYF. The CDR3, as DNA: TGTGCCAGCAGCTTTATCGAACGGGTCTCCCGCTACGAGCAGTACTTC.

The CDR3 protein is CASSGGNWLHTEAFF. The CDR3 DNA is TGTGCCAGCAGCGGAGGGAATTGGCTCCACACTGAAGCTTTCTTT. J is TRBJ1-1 and V is TRBV9, with D unresolved. Germline CDR1 reads SGDLS; CDR2 reads YYNGEE. The CDR3 has 15 residues. V dropped 3 bases and J dropped 3 bases, with 15 bases sitting between them.

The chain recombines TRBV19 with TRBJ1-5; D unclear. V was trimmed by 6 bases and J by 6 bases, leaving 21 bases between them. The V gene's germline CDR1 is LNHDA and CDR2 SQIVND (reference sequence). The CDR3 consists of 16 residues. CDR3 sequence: CASRSSGKGGGQPQHF. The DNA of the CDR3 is TGTGCCAGTAGGTCTTCCGGGAAGGGTGGCGGTCAGCCCCAGCATTTT.

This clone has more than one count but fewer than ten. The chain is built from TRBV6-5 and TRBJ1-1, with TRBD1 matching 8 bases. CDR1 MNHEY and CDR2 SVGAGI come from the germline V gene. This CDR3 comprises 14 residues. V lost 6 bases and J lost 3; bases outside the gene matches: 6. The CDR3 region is CASRSRTGHTEAFF. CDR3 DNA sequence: TGTGCCAGCAGGAGCCGGACAGGGCACACTGAAGCTTTCTTT.

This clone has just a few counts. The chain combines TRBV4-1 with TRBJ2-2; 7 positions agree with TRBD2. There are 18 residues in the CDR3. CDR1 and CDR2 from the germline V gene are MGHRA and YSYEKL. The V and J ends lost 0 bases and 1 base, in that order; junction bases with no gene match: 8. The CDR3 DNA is TGCGCCAGCAGCCAAGATAAGGGCGGGAGACGGAACACCGGGGAGCTGTTTTTT. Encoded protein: CASSQDKGGRRNTGELFF.

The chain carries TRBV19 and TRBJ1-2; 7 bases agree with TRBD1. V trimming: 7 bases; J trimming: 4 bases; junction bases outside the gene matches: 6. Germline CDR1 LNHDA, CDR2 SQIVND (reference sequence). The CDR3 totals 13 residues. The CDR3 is CASKPGQPYGYTF. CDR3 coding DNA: TGTGCCAGTAAACCGGGACAGCCCTATGGCTACACCTTC.

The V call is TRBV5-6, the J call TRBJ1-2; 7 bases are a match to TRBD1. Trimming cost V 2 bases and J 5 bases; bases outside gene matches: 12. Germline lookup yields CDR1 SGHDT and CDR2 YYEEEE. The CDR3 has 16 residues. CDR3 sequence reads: CASSLGDRLLPYGYTF. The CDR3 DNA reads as TGTGCCAGCAGCTTAGGGGACAGACTTCTTCCTTATGGCTACACCTTC.

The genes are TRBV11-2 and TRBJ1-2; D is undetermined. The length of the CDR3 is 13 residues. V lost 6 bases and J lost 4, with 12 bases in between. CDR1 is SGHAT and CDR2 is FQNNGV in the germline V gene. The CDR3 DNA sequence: TGTGCCAGCAGTCTAGTCCGGGGCTATGGCTACACCTTC. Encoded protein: CASSLVRGYGYTF.

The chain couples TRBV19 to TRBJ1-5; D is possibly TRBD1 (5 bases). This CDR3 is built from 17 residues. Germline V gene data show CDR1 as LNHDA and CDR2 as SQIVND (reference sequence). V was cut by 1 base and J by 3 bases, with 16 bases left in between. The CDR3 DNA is TGTGCCAGTAGTATAGCCCCGACGTGGGGCGACAATCAGCCCCAGCATTTT. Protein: CASSIAPTWGDNQPQHF.

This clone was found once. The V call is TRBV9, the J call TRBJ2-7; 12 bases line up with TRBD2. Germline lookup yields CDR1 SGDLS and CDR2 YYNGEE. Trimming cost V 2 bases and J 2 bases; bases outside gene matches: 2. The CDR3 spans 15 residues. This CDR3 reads CASSVGLAGPYEQYF. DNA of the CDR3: TGTGCCAGCAGCGTCGGACTAGCGGGACCCTACGAGCAGTACTTC.

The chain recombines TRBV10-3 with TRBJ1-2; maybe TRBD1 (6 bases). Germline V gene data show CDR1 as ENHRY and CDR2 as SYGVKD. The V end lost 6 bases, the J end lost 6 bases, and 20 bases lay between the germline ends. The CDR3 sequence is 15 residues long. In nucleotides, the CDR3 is TGTGCCATCAGGACGACGGACAGCTTGCTGGATGGCTACACCTTC. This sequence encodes CAIRTTDSLLDGYTF.

This CDR3 is CASSQSRGTANSPLHF. CDR3 DNA: TGCGCCAGCAGCCAGTCCAGGGGGACAGCGAATTCACCCCTCCACTTT. The chain recombines TRBV4-1 with TRBJ1-6; 7 bases agree with TRBD1. Germline CDR1 MGHRA, CDR2 YSYEKL. The CDR3 loop spans 16 amino acids. Unmatched junction bases numbered 9, after V lost 3 bases and J lost 7 bases.

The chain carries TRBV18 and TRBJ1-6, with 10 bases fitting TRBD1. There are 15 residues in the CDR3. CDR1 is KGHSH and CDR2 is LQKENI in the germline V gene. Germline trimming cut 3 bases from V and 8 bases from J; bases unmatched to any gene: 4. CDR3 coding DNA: TGTGCCAGCTCACCCGGTGGGACAGGGGATTCACCCCTCCACTTT. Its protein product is CASSPGGTGDSPLHF.

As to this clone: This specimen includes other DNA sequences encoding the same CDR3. The CDR3 reads CASSAGNTEAFF. CDR3 DNA sequence: TGTGCCAGCTCAGCGGGGAACACTGAAGCTTTCTTT. The chain links TRBV18 to TRBJ1-1; the D is unclear. Per the germline V gene, CDR1 is KGHSH and CDR2 is LQKENI. Trimming left V 5 bases short and J 1 base short, with 5 bases between. The length of the CDR3 is 12 residues.